The text below deals with one T cell receptor beta chain. Its matching antigen is unknown. Deep level was the assay's run setting. Some clones are missing from TCRdb's copy, which holds only in-frame ones; the method was immunoSEQ multiplex PCR. The table has under 1,900,000 clones, less than 99% seen once. Germline lookup yields CDR1 MNHNY and CDR2 SVGAGI (reference sequence). The CDR3 is 12 residues long. Trimming left V 8 bases short and J 7 bases short, with 14 bases between. This specimen belongs to a study of shared clonotypes between healthy human individuals. Background on the study: The donor group consisted of a couple of women and a few men, aged 18 to 49. Findings and caveats of the study: The study generally estimated greater richness for naive than memory subsets.

This rearrangement joins TRBV6-6 to TRBJ2-5, with D possibly being TRBD2 (6 bases). This TCR derives from a man aged 25-45 years in good health. Sequencing input: naive CD4+ T cells sorted from blood. This sample's subset: CD45RA+ positively selected. CDR3 DNA sequence: TGTGCCAGCTCACCTGGGGGGTTGACCCAGTACTTC. The encoded protein is CASSPGGLTQYF.